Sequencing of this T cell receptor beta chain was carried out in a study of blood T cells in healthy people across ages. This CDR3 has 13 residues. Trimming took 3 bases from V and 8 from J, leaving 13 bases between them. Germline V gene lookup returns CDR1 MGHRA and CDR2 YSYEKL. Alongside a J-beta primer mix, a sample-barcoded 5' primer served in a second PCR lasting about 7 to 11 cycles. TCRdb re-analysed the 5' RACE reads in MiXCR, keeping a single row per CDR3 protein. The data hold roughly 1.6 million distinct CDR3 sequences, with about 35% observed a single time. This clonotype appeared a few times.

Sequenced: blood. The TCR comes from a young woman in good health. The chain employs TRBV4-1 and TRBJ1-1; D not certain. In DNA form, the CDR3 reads TGCGCCAGCAGCCAGCTCTTGGGAGGGGAAGCTTTCTTT. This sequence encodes CASSQLLGGEAFF.